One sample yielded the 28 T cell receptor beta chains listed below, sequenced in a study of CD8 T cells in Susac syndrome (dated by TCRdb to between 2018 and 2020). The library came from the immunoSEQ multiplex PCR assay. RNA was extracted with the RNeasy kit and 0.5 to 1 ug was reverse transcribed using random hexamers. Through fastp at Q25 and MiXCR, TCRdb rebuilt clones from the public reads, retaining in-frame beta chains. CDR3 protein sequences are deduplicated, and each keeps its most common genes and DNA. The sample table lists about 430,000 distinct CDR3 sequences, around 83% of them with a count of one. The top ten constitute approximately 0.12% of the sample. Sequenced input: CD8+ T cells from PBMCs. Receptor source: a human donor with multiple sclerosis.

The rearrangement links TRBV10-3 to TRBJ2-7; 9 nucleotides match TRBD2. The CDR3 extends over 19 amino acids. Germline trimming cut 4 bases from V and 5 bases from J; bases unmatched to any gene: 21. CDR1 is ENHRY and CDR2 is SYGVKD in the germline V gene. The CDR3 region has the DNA TGTGCCATCAGTGTGGAGGTCGGGATTGCGGGGGGGCCCGGGAACGAGCAGTACTTC. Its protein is CAISVEVGIAGGPGNEQYF.

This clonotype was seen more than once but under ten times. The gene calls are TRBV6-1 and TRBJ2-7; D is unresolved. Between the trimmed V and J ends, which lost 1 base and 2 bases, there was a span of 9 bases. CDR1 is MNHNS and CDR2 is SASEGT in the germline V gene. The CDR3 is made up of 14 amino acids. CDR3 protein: CASSEVKGTYEQYF. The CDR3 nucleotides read TGTGCCAGCAGTGAAGTAAAAGGTACCTACGAGCAGTACTTC.

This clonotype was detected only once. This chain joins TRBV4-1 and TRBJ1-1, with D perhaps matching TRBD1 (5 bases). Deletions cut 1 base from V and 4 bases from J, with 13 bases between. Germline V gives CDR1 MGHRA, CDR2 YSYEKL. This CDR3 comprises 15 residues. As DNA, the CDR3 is TGCGCCAGCAGCCAAGGGGGGGTTGCGGGCACTGAAGCTTTCTTT. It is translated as CASSQGGVAGTEAFF.

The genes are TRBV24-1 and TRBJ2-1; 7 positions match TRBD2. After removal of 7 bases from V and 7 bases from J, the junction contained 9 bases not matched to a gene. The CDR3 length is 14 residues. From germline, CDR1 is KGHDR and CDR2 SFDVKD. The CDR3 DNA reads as TGTGCCACCAGCGAAGCGGGAATGGAGAATGAGCAGTTCTTC. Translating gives CATSEAGMENEQFF.

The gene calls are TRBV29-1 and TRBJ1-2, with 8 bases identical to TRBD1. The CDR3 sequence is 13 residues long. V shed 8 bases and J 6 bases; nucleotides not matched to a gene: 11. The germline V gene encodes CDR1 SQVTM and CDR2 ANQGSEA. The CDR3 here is CSFWTGSKDGYTF. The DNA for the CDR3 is TGCAGCTTTTGGACAGGGTCGAAAGATGGCTACACCTTC.

Here the CDR3 reads CASGRMTEAFF. The CDR3 DNA reads TGTGCCAGTGGGAGGATGACTGAAGCTTTCTTT. J is TRBJ1-1 and V is TRBV2; no clear D gene. The CDR3 has 11 amino acids. V was trimmed by 9 bases and J by 5 bases, leaving 10 bases between them. Germline V lookup: CDR1 SNHLY, CDR2 FYNNEI.

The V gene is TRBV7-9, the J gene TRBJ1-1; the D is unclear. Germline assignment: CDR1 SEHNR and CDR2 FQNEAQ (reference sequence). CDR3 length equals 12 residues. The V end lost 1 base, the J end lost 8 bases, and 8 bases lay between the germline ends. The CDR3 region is CASSLGADEAFF. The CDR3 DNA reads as TGTGCCAGCAGCTTAGGGGCGGACGAAGCTTTCTTT.

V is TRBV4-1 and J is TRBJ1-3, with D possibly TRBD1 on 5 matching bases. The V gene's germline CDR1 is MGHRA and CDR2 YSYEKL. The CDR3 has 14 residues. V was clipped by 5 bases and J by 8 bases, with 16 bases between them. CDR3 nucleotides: TGCGCCAGCAGCTACGGGGGGGATTGGGACACCATATATTTT. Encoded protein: CASSYGGDWDTIYF.

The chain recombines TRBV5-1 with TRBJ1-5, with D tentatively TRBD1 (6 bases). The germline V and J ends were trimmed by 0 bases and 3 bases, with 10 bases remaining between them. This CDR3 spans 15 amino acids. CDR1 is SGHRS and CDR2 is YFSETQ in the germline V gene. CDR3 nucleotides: TGCGCCAGCAGCTTGGAGGGGGGCAACAATCAGCCCCAGCATTTT. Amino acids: CASSLEGGNNQPQHF.

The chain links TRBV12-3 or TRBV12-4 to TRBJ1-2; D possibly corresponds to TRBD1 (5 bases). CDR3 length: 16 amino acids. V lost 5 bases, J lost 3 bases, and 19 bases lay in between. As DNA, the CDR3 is TGTGCCAGCAGTCAACGGGACCCGGGAGGGGACTATGGCTACACCTTC. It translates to CASSQRDPGGDYGYTF.

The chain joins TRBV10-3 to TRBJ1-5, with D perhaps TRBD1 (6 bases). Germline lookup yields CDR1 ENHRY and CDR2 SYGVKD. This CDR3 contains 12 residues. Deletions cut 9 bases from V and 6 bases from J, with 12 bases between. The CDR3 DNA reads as TGTGCCATAAAGGGGGAGGTTCAGCCCCAGCATTTT. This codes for CAIKGEVQPQHF.

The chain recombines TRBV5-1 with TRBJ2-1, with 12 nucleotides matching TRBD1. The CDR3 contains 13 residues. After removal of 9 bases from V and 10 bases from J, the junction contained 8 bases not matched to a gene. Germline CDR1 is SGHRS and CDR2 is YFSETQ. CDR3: CATSGQGAGEQFF. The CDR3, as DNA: TGCGCCACATCGGGACAGGGGGCAGGGGAGCAGTTCTTC.

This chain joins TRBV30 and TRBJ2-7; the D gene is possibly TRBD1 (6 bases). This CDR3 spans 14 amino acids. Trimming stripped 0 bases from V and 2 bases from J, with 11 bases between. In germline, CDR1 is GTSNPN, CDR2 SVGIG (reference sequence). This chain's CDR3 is CAWSVGGNAYEQYF. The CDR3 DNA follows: TGTGCCTGGAGTGTAGGGGGAAATGCCTACGAGCAGTACTTC.

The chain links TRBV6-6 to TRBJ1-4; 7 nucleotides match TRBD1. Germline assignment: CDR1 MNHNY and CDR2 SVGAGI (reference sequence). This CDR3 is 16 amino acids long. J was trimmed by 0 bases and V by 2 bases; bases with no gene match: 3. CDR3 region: CASSYVTGATNEKLFF. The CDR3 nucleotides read TGTGCCAGCAGTTACGTTACAGGGGCAACTAATGAAAAACTGTTTTTT.

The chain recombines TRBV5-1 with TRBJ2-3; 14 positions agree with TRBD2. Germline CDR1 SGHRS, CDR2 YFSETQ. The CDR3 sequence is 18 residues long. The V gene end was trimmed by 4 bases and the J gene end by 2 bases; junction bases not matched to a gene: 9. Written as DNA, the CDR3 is TGCGCCAGCAGCCTAGGGACTAGCGGGGGCTACCTCACAGATACGCAGTATTTT. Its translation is CASSLGTSGGYLTDTQYF.

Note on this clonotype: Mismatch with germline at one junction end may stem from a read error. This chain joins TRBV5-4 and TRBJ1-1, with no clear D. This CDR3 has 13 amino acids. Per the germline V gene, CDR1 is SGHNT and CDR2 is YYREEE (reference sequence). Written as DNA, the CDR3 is TGTGCCAGCAGCTTTCAGGTGAACACTGAAGTTTTCTTT. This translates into CASSFQVNTEVFF.

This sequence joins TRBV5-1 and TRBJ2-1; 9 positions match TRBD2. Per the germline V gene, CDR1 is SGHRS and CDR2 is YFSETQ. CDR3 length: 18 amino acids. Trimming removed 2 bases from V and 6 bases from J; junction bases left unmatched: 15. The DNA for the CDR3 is TGCGCCAGCAGCTTCCCTCCCCAGGCTAGCGGGATAGCCAATGAGCAGTTCTTC. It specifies CASSFPPQASGIANEQFF.

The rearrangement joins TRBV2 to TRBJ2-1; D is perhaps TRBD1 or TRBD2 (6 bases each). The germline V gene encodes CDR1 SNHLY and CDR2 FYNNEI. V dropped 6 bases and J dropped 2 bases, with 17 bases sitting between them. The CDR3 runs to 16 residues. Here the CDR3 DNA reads TGTGCCAGCAGCATCGGGGGCCAACTCACCTACAATGAGCAGTTCTTC. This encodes CASSIGGQLTYNEQFF. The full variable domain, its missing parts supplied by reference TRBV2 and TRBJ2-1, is EPEVTQTPSHQVTQMGQEVILRCVPISNHLYFYWYRQILGQKVEFLVSFYNNEISEKSEIFDDQFSVERPDGSNFTLKIRSTKLEDSAMYFCASSIGGQLTYNEQFFGPGTRLTVL.

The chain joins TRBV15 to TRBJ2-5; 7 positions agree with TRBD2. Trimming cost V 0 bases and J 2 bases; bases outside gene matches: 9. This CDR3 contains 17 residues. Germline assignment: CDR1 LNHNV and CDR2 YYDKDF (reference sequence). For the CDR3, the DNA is TGTGCCACCAGCAGAGATTATAGGGAGGGGCGACAAGAGACCCAGTACTTC. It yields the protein CATSRDYREGRQETQYF.

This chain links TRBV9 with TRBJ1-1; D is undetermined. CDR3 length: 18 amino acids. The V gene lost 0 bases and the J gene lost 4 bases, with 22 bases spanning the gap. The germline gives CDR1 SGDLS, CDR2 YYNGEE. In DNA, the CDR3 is TGTGCCAGCAGCGTAGATTCCGGGGATTCCTTCTTGGGCACTGAAGCTTTCTTT. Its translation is CASSVDSGDSFLGTEAFF.

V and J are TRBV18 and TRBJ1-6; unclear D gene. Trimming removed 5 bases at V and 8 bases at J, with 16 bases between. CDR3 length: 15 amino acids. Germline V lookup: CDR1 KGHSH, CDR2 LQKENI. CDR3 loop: CASSRLDGRDSPLHF. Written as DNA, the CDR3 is TGTGCCAGCTCAAGGCTCGACGGGAGGGATTCACCCCTCCACTTT. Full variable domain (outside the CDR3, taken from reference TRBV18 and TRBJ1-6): NAGVMQNPRHLVRRRGQEARLRCSPMKGHSHVYWYRQLPEEGLKFMVYLQKENIIDESGMPKERFSAEFPKEGPSILRIQQVVRGDSAAYFCASSRLDGRDSPLHFGNGTRLTVT.

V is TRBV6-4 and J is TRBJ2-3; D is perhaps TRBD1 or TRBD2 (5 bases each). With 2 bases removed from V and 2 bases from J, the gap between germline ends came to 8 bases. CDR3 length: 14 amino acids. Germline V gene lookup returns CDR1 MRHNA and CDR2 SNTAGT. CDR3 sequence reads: CASSDGTYTDTQYF. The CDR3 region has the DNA TGTGCCAGCAGTGACGGGACCTACACAGATACGCAGTATTTT.

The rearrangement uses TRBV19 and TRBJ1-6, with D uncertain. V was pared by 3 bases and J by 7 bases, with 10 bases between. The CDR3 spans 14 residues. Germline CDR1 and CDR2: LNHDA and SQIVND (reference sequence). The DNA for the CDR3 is TGTGCCAGTAGTATTGTGGTTGCGAATTCACCCCTCCACTTT. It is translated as CASSIVVANSPLHF.

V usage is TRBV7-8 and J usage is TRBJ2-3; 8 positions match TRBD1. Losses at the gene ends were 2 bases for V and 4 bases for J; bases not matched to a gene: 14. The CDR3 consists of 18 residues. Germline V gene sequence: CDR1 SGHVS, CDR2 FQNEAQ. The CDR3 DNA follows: TGTGCCAGCAGCTTACGTGCTGGGGCAGGGGGCGCCCCAGATACGCAGTATTTT. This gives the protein CASSLRAGAGGAPDTQYF.

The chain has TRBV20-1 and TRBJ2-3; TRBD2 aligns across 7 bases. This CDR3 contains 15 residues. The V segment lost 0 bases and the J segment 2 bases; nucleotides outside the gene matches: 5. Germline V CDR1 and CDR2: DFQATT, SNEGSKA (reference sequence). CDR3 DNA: TGCAGTGCTAGAGATGGGCGGGAGTTCACAGATACGCAGTATTTT. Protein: CSARDGREFTDTQYF.

The CDR3 spells CASSPEGSGYSYEQYF. In nucleotides, the CDR3 is TGTGCCAGCAGCCCCGAGGGGAGTGGGTACTCCTACGAGCAGTACTTC. The chain has TRBV28 and TRBJ2-7, with D perhaps given as TRBD1 or TRBD2 (5 bases each). Germline V gives CDR1 MDHEN, CDR2 SYDVKM. V was trimmed by 6 bases and J by 0 bases, leaving 18 bases between them. The CDR3 has 16 residues.

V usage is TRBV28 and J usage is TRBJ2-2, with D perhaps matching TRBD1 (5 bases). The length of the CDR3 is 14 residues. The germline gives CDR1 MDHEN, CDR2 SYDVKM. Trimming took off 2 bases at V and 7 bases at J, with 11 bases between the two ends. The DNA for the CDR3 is TGTGCCAGCAGTTTAGGATACAGGAACGGGGAGCTGTTTTTT. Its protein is CASSLGYRNGELFF.

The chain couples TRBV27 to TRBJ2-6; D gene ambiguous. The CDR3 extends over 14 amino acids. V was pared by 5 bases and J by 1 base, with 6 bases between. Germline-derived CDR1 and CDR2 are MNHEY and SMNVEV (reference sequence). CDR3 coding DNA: TGTGCCAGCAGTCCCGTATCTGGGGCCAACGTCCTGACTTTC. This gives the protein CASSPVSGANVLTF.